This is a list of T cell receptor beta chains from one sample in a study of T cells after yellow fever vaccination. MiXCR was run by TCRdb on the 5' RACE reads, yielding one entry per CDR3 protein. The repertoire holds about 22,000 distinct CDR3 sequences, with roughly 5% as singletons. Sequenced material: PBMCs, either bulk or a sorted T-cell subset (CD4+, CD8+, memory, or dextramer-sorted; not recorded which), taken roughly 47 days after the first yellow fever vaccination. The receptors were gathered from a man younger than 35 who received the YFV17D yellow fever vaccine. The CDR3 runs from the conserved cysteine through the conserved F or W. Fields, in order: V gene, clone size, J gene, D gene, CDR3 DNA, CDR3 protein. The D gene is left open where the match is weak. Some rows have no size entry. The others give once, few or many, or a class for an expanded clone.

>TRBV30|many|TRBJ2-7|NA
TGTGCCTGGAGTGTTCAGTACGAGCAGTACTTC
CAWSVQYEQYF
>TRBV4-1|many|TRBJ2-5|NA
TGCGCCAGCAGGGGGGTGGGACCCCGAGAGACCCAGTACTTC
CASRGVGPRETQYF
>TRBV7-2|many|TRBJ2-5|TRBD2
TGTGCCAGCAGCTTAGGGACTAGCGGGGGGGCCCCAGAGACCCAGTACTTC
CASSLGTSGGAPETQYF
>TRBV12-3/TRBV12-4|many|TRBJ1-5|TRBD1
TGTGCCAGCAGTGGACAGGGAGACAATCAGCCCCAGCATTTT
CASSGQGDNQPQHF
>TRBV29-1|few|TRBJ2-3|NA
TGCAGCGTTGAAGGCGGTGACACTACTAGCACAGATACGCAGTATTTT
CSVEGGDTTSTDTQYF
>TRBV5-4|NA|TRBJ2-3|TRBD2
TGTGCCAGCAGCTTGATGGGGGGGTTCACAGATACGCAGTATTTT
CASSLMGGFTDTQYF
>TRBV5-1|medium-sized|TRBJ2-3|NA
TGCGCCAGCCCCCCCCGGGGCCCAGATACGCAGTATTTT
CASPPRGPDTQYF
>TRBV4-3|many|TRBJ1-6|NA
TGCGCCAGCAGCCAAGTCCTCCGGGATTCACCCCTCCACTTT
CASSQVLRDSPLHF
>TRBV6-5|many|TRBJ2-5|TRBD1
TGTGCCAGCAGTTATCAACAGGGGAGAGAGACCCAGTACTTC
CASSYQQGRETQYF
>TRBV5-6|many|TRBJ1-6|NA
TGTGCCAGCAGCCCACCGCCCCCTGCGGGTCCCCTCCACTTT
CASSPPPPAGPLHF
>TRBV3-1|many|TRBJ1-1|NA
TGTGCCAGCAGCCTTGGACAGAACACTGAAGCTTTCTTT
CASSLGQNTEAFF
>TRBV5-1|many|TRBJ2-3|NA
TGCGCCAGTTCGACTCAAAGCACAGATACGCAGTATTTT
CASSTQSTDTQYF
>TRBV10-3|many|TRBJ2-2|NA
TGTGCCATCAGGACACCCCTGGGGCAACCGAACACCGGGGAGCTGTTTTTT
CAIRTPLGQPNTGELFF
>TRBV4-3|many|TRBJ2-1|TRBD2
TGCGCCAGCAGCCGCGGCGGGGGGCTCAATGAGCAGTTCTTC
CASSRGGGLNEQFF
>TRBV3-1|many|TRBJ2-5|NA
TGTGCCAGCAGCCACACGACGGTCCAAGAGACCCAGTACTTC
CASSHTTVQETQYF
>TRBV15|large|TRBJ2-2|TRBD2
TGTGCCACCAGCAGAGATACGGGGGGGCCCGGGGAGCTGTTTTTT
CATSRDTGGPGELFF
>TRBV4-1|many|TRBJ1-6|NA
TGCGCCAGCAGCCAAGACCGGACAGAACTTTCACCCCTCCACTTT
CASSQDRTELSPLHF
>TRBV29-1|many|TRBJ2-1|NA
TGCAGCGTAGGGCAGAATGAGCAGTTCTTC
CSVGQNEQFF
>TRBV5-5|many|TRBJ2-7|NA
TGTGCCAGCAGTCTCGAGCTAACAGACTCCTACGAGCAGTACTTC
CASSLELTDSYEQYF
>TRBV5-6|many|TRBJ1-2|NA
TGTGCCAGCAGCCCCGGACAGATGAATGGCTACACCTTC
CASSPGQMNGYTF
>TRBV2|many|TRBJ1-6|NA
TGTGCCACTGCGGGCAATTCACCCCTCCACTTT
CATAGNSPLHF
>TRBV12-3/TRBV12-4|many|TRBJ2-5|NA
TGTGCCAGCAGTTTGCATGAGACCCAGTACTTC
CASSLHETQYF
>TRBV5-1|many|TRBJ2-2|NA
TGCGCCAGCAGCTTGGAGGCCGGGGTGAACACCGGGGAGCTGTTTTTT
CASSLEAGVNTGELFF
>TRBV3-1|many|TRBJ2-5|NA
TGTGCCAGCAGCCAGAGGGGCCAAGAGACCCAGTACTTC
CASSQRGQETQYF
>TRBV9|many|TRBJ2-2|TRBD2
TGTGCCAGCAGCGACGTAGCGGGGGCCTTCAACACCGGGGAGCTGTTTTTT
CASSDVAGAFNTGELFF
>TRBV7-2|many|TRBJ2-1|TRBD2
TGTGCCAGCAGCCCACCCCAGCGGGGGGGTATTGAGCAGTTCTTC
CASSPPQRGGIEQFF
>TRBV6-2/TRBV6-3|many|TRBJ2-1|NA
TGTGCCAGCAGTTACTCATTCGGAGGTCAGGGCCCCGTTAATGTACAGTTCTTC
CASSYSFGGQGPVNVQFF
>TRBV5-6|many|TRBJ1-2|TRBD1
TGTGCCAGCAGCTCGGGACAGGGGGTACCCTATGGCTACACCTTC
CASSSGQGVPYGYTF
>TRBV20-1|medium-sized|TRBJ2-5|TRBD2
TGCAGTGCTAGAGGGGGGCTAGCGGGGAGCCAAGAGACCCAGTACTTC
CSARGGLAGSQETQYF
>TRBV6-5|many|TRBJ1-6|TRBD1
TGTGCCGTAACGGACAGGGATAATTCACCCCTCCACTTT
CAVTDRDNSPLHF
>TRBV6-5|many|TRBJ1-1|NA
TGTGCCAGCAGTTACGGAACGGGGACTGAAGCTTTCTTT
CASSYGTGTEAFF
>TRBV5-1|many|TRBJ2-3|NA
TGCGCCAGGCCACGGACGGGAATCGCTCCGGATACGCAGTATTTT
CARPRTGIAPDTQYF
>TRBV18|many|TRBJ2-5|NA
TGTGCCAGCTCACCGCAGGGGGGGATCCAGTACTTC
CASSPQGGIQYF
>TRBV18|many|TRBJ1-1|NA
TGTGCCAGCTCACGACCTATTGGGATCGCTGAAGCTTTCTTT
CASSRPIGIAEAFF
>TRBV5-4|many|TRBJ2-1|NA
TGTGCCAGCAGCTTGGTCAGGGCGGATGAGCAGTTCTTC
CASSLVRADEQFF
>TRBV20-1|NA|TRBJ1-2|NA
TGCAGTGCCCTGATGGGGAGGACGGATGGCTACACCTTC
CSALMGRTDGYTF
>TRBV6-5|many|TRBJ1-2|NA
TGTGCCAGCAGGAGACAACTCTATGGCTACACCTTC
CASRRQLYGYTF
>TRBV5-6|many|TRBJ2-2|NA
TGTGCCAGCAACAGGGAGGACACCGGGGAGCTGTTTTTT
CASNREDTGELFF
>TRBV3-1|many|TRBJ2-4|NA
TGTGCCAGCAGAAATGGCAACCTAGCCAAAAACATTCAGTACTTC
CASRNGNLAKNIQYF
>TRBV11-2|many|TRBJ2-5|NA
TGTGCCAGCAGCTTAGGGGTCGGGGACCAAGAGACCCAGTACTTC
CASSLGVGDQETQYF
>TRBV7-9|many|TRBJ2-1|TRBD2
TGTGCCAGCAGCCCCCTAGGACTAGCGGGGGTCAATGAGCAGTTCTTC
CASSPLGLAGVNEQFF
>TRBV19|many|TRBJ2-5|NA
TGTGCCAGTAGTATTGGTGGGATTGAGACCCAGTACTTC
CASSIGGIETQYF
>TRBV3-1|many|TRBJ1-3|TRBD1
TGTGCCAGCAGCCTCCTCCACGACAGGGCTGGAAACACCATATATTTT
CASSLLHDRAGNTIYF
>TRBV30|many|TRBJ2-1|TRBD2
TGTGCCTGGAGCTCGGGGGGGCAGTTCTTC
CAWSSGGQFF
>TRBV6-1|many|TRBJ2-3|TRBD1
TGTGCCAGCAGTGAACGGTACCGGGACAGTTTCACAGATACGCAGTATTTT
CASSERYRDSFTDTQYF
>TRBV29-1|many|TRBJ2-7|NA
TGCAGCGTTGAAGAGTCGGCCGAGGGGACCGAGCAGTACTTC
CSVEESAEGTEQYF
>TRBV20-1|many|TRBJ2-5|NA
TGCAGTGCTAGCGCGGTGGGGGAGACCCAGTACTTC
CSASAVGETQYF
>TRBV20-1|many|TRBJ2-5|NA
TGCAGTGCTCCCGGACTACTTCAAGAGACCCAGTACTTC
CSAPGLLQETQYF
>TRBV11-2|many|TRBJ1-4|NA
TGTGCCAGCAGCTTAGTGGTACCGGGCGCAACTAATGAAAAACTGTTTTTT
CASSLVVPGATNEKLFF
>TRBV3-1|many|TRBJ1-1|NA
TGTGCCAGCAGCCCCTTCGGGGTCACTGAAGCTTTCTTT
CASSPFGVTEAFF
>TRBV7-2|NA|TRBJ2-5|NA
TGTGCCAGCAGCTTACTAGAGGGGGGGCTAGAGACCCAGTACTTC
CASSLLEGGLETQYF
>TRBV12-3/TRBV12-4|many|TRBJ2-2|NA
TGTGCCAGTGAGAGGTCCACGAACACCGGGGAGCTGTTTTTT
CASERSTNTGELFF
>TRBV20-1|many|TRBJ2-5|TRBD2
TGCAGTGATCGGCTAGCGGGGGCTCCTCAAGAGACCCAGTACTTC
CSDRLAGAPQETQYF